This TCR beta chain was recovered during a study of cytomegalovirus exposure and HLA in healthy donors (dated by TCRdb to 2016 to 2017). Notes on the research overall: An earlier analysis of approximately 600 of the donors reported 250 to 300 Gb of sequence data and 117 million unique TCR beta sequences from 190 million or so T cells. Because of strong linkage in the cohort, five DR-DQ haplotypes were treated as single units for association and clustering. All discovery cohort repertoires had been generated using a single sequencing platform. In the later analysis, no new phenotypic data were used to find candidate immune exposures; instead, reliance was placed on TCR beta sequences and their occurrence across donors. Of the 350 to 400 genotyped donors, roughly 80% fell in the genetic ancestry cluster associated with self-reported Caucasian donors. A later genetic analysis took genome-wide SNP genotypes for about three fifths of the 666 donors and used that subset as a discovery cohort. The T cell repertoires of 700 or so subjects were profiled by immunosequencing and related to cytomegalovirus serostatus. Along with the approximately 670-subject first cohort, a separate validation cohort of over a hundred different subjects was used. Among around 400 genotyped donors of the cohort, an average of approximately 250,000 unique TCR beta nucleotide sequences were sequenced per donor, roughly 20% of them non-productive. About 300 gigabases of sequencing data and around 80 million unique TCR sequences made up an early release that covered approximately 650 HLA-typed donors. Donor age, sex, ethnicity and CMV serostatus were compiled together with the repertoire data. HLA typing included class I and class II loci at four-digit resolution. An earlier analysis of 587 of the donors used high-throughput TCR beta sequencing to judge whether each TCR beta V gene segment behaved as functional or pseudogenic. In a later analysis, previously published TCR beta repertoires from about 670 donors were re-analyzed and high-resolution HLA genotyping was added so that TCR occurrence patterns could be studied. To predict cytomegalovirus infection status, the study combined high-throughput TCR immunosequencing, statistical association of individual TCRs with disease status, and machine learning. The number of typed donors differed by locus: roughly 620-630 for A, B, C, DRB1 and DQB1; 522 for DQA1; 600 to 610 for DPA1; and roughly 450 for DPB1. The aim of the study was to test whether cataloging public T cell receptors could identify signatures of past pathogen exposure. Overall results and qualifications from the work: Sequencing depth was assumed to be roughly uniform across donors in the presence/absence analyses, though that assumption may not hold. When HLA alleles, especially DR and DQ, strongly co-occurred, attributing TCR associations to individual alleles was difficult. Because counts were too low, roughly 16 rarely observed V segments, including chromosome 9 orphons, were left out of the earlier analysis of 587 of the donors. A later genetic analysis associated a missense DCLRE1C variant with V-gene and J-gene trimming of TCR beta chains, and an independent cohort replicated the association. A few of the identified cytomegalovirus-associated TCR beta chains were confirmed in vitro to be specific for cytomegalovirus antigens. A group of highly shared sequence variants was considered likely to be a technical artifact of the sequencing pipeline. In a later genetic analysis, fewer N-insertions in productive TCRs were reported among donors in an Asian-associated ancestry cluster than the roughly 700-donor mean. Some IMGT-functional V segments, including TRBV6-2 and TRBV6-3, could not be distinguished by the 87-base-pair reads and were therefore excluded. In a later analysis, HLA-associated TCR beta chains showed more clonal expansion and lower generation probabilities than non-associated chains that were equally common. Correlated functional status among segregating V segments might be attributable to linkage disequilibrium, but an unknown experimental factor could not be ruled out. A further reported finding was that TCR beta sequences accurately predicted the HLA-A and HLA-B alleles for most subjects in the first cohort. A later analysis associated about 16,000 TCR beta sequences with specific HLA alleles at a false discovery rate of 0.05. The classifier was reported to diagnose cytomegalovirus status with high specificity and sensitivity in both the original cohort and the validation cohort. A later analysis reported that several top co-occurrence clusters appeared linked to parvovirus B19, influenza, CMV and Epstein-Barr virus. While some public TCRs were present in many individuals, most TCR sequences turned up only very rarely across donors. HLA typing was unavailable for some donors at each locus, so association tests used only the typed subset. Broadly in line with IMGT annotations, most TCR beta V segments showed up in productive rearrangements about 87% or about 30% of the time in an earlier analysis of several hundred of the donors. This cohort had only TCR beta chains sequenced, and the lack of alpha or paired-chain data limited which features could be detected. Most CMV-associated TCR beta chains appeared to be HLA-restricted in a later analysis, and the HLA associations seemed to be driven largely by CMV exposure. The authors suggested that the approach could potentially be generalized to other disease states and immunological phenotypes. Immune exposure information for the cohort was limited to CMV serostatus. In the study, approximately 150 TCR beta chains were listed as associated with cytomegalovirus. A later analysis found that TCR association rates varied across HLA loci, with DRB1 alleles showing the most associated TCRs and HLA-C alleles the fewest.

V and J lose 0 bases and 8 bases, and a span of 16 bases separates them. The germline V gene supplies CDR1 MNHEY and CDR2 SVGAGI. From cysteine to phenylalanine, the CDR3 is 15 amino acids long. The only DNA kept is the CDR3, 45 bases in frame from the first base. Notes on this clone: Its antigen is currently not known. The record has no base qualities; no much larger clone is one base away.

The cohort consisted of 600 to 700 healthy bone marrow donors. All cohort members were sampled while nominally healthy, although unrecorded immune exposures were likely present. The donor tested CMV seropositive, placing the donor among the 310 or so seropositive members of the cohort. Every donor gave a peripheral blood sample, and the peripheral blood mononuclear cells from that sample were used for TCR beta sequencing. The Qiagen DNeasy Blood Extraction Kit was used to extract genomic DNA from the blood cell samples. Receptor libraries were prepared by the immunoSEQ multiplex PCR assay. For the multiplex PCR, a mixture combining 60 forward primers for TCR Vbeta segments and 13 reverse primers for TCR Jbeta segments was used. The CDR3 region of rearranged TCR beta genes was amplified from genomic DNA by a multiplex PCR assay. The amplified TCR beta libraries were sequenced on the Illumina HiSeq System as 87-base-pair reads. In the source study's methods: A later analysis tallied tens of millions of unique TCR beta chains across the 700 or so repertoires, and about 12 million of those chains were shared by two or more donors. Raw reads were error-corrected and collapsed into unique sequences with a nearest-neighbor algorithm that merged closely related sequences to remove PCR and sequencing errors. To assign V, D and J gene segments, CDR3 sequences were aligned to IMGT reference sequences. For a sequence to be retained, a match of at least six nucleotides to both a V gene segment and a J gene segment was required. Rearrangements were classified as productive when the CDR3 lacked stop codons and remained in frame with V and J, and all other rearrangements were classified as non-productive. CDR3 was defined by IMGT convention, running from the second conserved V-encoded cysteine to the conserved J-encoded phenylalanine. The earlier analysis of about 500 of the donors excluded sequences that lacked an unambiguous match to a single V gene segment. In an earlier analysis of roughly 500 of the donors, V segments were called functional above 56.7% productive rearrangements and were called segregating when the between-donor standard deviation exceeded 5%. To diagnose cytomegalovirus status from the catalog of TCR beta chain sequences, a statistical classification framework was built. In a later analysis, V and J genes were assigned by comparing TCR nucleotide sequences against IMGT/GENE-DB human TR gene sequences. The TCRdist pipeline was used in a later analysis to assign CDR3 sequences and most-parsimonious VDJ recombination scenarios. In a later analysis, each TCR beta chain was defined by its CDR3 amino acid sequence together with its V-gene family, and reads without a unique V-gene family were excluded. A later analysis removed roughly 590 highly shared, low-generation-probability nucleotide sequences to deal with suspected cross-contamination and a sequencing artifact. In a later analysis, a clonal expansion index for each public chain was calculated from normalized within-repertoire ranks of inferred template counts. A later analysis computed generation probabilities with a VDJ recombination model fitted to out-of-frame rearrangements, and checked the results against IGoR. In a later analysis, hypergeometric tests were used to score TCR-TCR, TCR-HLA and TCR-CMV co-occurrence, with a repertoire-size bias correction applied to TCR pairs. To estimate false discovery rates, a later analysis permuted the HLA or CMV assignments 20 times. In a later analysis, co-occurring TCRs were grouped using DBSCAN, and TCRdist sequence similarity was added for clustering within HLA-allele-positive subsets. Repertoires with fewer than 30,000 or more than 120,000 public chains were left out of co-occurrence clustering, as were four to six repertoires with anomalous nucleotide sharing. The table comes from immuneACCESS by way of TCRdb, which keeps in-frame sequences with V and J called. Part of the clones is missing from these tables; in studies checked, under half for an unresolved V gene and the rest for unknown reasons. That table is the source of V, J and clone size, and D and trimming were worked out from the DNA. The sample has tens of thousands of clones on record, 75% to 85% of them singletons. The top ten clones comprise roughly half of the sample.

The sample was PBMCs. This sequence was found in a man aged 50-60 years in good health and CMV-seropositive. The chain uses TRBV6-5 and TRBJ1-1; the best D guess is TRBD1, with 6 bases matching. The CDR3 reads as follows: CASSYSSLQGMEAFF. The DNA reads TGTGCCAGCAGTTACTCGAGTTTGCAGGGGATGGAAGCTTTCTTT.